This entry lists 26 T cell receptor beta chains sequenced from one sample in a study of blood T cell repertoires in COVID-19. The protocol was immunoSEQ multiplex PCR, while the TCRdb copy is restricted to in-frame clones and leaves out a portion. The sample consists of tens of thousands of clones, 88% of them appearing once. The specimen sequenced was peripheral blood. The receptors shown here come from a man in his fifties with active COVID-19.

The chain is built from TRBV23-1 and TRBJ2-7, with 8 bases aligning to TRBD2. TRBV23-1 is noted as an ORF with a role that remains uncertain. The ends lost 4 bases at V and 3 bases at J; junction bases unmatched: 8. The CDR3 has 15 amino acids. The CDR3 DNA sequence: TGCGCCAGCAGTCGCGTTGCGCGGGAGGACTACGAGCAGTACTTC. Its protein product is CASSRVAREDYEQYF.

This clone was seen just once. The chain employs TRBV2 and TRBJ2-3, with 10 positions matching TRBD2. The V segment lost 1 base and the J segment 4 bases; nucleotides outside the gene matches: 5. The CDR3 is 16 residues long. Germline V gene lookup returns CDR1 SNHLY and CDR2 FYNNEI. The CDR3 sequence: CASSEERGGPPDTQYF. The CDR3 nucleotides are TGTGCCAGCAGTGAAGAGCGGGGGGGCCCCCCAGATACGCAGTATTTT.

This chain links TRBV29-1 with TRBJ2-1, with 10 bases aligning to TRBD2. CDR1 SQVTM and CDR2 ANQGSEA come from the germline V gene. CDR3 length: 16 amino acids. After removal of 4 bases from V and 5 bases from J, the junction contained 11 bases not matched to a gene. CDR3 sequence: CSVVPRLAGVDNEQFF. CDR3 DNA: TGCAGCGTTGTCCCCCGCCTAGCGGGAGTCGACAATGAGCAGTTCTTC.

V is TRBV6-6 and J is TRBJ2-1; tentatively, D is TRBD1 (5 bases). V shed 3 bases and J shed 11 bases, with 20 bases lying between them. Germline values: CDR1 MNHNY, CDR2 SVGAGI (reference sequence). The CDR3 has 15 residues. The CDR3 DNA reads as TGTGCCAGCAGTTATGAGAGCCCCTCCAGGGTAAAGCAGTTCTTC. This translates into CASSYESPSRVKQFF.

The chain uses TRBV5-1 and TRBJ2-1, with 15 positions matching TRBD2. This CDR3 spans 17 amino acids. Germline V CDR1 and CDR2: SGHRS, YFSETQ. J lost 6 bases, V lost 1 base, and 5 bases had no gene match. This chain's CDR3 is CASSLWGLAGGGNEQFF. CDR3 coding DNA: TGCGCCAGCAGCTTGTGGGGACTAGCGGGAGGAGGCAATGAGCAGTTCTTC.

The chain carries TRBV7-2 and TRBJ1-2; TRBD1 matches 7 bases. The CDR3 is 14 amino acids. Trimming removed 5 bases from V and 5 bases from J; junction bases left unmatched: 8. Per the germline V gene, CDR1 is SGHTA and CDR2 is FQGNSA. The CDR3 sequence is CASSQSTGWYGYTF. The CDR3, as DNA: TGTGCCAGCAGCCAATCGACAGGGTGGTATGGCTACACCTTC.

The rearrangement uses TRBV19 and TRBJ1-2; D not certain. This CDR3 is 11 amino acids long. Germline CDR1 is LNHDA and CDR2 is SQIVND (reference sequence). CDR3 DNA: TGTGCGACCAAGGAGGCTTATGGCTACACCTTC. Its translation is CATKEAYGYTF.

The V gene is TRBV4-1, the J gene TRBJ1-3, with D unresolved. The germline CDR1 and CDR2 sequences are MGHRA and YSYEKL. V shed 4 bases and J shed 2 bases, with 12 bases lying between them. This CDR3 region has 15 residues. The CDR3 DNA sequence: TGCGCCAGCAGCCCGGAGGGTATTACTGGAAACACCATATATTTT. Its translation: CASSPEGITGNTIYF.

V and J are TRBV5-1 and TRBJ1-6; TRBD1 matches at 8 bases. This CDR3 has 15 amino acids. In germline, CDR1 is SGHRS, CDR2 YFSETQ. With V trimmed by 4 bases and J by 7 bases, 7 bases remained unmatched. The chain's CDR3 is CASSRTGMANSPLHF. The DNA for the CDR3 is TGCGCCAGCAGCCGGACAGGGATGGCAAATTCACCCCTCCACTTT.

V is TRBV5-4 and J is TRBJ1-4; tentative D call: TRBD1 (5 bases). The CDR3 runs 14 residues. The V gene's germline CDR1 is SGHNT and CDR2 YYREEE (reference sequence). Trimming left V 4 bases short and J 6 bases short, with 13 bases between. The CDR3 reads CASSPTVGDEKLFF. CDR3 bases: TGTGCCAGCAGCCCGACAGTTGGGGATGAAAAACTGTTTTTT.

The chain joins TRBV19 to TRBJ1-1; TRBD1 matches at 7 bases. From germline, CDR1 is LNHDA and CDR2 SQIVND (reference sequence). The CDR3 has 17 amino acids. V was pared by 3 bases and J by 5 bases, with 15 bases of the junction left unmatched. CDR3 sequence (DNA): TGTGCCAGTAGTATTTCGTCCCGGACAGGCTGGGGAACTGAAGCTTTCTTT. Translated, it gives CASSISSRTGWGTEAFF.

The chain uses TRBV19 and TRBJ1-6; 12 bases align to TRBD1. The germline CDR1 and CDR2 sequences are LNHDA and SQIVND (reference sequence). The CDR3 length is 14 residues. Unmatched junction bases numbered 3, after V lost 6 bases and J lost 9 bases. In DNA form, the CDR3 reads TGTGCCAGTAGAAGGGACAGGGGGCTTTCACCCCTCCACTTT. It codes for CASRRDRGLSPLHF.

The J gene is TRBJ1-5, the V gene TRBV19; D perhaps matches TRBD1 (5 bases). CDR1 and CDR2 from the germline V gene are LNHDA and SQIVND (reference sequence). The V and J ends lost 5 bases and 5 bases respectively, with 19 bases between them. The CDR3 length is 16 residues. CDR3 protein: CASSAWDSEIDQPQHF. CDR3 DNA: TGTGCCAGTAGTGCCTGGGACTCCGAGATCGATCAGCCCCAGCATTTT.

CDR3 sequence: CASSLVDRGLGEQYF. As DNA, the CDR3 is TGTGCCAGCAGCTTGGTGGACAGGGGGCTAGGGGAGCAGTACTTC. The chain joins TRBV5-5 to TRBJ2-7; 11 bases map to TRBD1. The CDR3 is made up of 15 amino acids. With V trimmed by 0 bases and J by 7 bases, 6 bases remained unmatched. The germline V gene encodes CDR1 SGHKS and CDR2 YYEKEE (reference sequence).

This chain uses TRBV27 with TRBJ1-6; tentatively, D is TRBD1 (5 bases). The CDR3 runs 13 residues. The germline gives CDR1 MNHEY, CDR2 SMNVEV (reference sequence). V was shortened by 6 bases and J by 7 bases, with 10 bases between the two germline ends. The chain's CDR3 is CASRAGRNSPLHF. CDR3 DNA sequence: TGTGCCAGCAGGGCAGGGCGCAATTCACCCCTCCACTTT.

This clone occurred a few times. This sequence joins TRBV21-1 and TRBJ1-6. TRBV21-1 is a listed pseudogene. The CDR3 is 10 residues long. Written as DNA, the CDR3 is TGTGCCAGCAGCAAACCGCCCCTCCACTTT. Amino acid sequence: CASSKPPLHF.

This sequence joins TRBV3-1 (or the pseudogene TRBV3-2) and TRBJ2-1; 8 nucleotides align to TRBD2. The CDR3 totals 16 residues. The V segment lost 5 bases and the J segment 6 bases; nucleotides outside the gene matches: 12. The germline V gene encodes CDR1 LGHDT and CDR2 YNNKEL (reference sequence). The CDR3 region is CASSTPGLGKVNEQFF. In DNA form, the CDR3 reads TGTGCCAGCAGCACTCCGGGACTAGGGAAAGTCAATGAGCAGTTCTTC.

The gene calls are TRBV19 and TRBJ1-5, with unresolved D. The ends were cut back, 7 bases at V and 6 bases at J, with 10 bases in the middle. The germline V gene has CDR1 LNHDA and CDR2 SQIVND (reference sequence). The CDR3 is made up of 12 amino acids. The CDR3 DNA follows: TGTGCCAGTACCAAATTCGGTCAGCCCCAGCATTTT. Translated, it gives CASTKFGQPQHF.

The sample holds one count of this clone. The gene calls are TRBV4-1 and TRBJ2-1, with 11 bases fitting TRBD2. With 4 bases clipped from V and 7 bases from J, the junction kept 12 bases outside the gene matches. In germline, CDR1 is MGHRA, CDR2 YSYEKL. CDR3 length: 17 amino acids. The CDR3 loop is CASSPGSSGGAGNEQFF. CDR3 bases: TGCGCCAGCAGCCCCGGGAGTAGCGGGGGGGCCGGGAATGAGCAGTTCTTC.

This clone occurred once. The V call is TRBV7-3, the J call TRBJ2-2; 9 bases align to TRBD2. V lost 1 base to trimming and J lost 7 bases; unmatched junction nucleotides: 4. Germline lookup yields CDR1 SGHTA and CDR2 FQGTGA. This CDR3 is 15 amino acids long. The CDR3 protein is CASSLIAGDGGELFF. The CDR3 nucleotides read TGTGCCAGCAGCTTAATAGCGGGGGATGGCGGGGAGCTGTTTTTT.

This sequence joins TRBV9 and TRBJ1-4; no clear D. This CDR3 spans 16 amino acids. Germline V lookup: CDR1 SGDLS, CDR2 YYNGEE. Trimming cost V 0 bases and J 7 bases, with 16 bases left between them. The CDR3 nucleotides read TGTGCCAGCAGCGTAGGATTAACTCAGGAGGGTGAAAAACTGTTTTTT. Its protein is CASSVGLTQEGEKLFF.

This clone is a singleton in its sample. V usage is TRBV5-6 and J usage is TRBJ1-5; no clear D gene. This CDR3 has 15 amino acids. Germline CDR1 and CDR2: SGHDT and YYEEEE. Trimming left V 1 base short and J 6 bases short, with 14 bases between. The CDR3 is CASSLQAGNPQPQHF. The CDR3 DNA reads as TGTGCCAGCAGCTTGCAAGCAGGTAATCCTCAGCCCCAGCATTTT.

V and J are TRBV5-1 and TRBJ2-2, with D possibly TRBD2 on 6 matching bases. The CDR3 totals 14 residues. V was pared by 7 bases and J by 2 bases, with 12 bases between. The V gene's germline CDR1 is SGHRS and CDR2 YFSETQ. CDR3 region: CASQGLTNTGELFF. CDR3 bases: TGCGCCAGCCAGGGACTCACTAACACCGGGGAGCTGTTTTTT. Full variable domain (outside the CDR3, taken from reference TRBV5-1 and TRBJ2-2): KAGVTQTPRYLIKTRGQQVTLSCSPISGHRSVSWYQQTPGQGLQFLFEYFSETQRNKGNFPGRFSGRQFSNSRSEMNVSTLELGDSALYLCASQGLTNTGELFFGEGSRLTVL.

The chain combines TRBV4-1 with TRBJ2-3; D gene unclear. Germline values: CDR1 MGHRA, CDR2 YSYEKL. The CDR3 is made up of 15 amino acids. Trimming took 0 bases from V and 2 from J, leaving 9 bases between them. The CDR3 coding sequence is TGCGCCAGCAGCCAAGACCCGGTTATCACAGATACGCAGTATTTT. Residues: CASSQDPVITDTQYF.

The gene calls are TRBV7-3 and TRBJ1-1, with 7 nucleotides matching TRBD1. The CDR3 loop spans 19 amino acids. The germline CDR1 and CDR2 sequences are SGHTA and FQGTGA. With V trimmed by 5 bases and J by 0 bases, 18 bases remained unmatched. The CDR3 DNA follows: TGTGCCAGCAGCCCCTCAAACCCCCCCGGGACAGACCTGAACACTGAAGCTTTCTTT. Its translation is CASSPSNPPGTDLNTEAFF.

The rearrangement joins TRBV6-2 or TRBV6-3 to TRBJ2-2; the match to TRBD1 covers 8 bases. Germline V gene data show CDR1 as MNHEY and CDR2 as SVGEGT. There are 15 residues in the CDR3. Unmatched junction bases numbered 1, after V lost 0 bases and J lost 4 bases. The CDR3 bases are TGTGCCAGCAGTTACTCCGGGACAGGCACCGGGGAGCTGTTTTTT. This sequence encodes CASSYSGTGTGELFF.